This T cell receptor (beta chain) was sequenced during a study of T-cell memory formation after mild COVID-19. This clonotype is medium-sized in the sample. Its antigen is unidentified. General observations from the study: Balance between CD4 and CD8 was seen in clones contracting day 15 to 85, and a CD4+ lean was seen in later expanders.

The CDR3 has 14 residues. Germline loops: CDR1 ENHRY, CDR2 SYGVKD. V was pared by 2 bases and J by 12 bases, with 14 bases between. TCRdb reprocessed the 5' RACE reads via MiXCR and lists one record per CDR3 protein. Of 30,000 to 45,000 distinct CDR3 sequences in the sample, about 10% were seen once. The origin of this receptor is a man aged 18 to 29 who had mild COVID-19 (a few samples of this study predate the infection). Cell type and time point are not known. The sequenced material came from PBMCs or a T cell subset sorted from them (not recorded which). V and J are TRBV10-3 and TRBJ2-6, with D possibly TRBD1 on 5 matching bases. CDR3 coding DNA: TGTGCCATCAGTGAGCCTAGGGCAGGGTTCGTCCTGACTTTC. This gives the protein CAISEPRAGFVLTF.